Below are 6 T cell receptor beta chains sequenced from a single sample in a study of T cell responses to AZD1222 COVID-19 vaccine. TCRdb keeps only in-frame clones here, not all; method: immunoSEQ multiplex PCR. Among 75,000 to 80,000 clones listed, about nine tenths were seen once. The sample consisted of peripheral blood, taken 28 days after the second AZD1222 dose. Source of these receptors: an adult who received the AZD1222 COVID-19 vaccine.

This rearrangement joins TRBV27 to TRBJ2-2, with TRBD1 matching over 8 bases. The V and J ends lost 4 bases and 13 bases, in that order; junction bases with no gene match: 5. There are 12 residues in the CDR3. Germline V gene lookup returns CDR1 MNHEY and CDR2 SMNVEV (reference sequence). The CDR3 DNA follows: TGTGCCAGCAGTTACGGGACAGGCGGGCTGTTTTTT. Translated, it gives CASSYGTGGLFF.

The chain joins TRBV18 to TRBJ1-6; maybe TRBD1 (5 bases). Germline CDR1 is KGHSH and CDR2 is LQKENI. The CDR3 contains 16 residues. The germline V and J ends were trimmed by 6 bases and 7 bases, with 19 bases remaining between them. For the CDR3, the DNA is TGTGCCAGCTCCGATCGGCACGGGGGGGAAAATTCACCCCTCCACTTT. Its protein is CASSDRHGGENSPLHF.

This CDR3 reads CASSLRSDRTDTQYF. The DNA for the CDR3 is TGTGCCAGCAGCTTAAGGTCGGACCGCACAGATACGCAGTATTTT. The rearrangement uses TRBV7-9 and TRBJ2-3; D not resolved. The CDR3 has 15 amino acids. The V end lost 2 bases, the J end lost 1 base, and 10 bases lay between the germline ends. Germline CDR1 reads SEHNR; CDR2 reads FQNEAQ (reference sequence).

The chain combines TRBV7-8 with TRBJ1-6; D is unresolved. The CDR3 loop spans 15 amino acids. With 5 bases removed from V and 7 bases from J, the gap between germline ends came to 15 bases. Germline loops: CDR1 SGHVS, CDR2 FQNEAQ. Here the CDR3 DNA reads TGTGCCAGCAGCACCAACTCAGTGGTCAATTCACCCCTCCACTTT. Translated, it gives CASSTNSVVNSPLHF.

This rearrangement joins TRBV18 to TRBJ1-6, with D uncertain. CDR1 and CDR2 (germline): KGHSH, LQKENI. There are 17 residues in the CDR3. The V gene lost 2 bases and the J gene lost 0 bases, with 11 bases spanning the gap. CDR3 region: CASSPSLLSSYNSPLHF. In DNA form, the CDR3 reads TGTGCCAGCTCACCAAGTCTTCTGAGCTCCTATAATTCACCCCTCCACTTT. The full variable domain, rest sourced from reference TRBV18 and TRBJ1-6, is NAGVMQNPRHLVRRRGQEARLRCSPMKGHSHVYWYRQLPEEGLKFMVYLQKENIIDESGMPKERFSAEFPKEGPSILRIQQVVRGDSAAYFCASSPSLLSSYNSPLHFGNGTRLTVT.

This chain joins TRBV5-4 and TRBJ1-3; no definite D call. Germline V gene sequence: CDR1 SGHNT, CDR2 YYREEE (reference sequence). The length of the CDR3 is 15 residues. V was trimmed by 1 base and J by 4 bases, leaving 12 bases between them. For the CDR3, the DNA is TGTGCCAGCAGCTTGAACCCTAGGAGAGGAAACACCATATATTTT. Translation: CASSLNPRRGNTIYF.